The source of this T cell receptor (beta chain) is a study of cytomegalovirus exposure and HLA in healthy donors. This clone has a single count. The CDR3 sequence is 15 residues long. Trimming left V 5 bases short and J 2 bases short, with 14 bases between. Germline V gives CDR1 SEHNR, CDR2 FQNEAQ (reference sequence). Clones were read by immunoSEQ multiplex PCR, and TCRdb kept only the in-frame ones, dropping some. The sample carries roughly 150,000 clones, roughly 83% recorded once. The TCR originated in a man between 25 and 39 years old in good health and CMV-seropositive. J is TRBJ2-3 and V is TRBV7-9, with D possibly TRBD2 on 5 matching bases. What was sequenced was PBMCs. The CDR3 DNA reads as TGTGCCAGCAGCCCCCCGGCGGGCTACACAGATACGCAGTATTTT. The encoded protein is CASSPPAGYTDTQYF.